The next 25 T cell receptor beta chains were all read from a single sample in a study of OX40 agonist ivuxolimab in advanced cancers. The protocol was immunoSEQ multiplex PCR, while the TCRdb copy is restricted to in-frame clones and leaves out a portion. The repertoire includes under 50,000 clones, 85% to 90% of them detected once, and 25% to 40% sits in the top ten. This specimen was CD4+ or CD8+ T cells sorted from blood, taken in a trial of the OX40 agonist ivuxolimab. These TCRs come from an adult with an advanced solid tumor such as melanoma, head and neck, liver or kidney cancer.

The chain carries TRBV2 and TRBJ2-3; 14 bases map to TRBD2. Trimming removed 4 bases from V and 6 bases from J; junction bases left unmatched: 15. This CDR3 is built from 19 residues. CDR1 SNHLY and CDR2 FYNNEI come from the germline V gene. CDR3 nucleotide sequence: TGTGCCAGCAGTGCGACCCCCGCGACTAGCGGGGGGGCCTGGGATACGCAGTATTTT. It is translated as CASSATPATSGGAWDTQYF. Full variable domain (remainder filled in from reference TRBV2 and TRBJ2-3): EPEVTQTPSHQVTQMGQEVILRCVPISNHLYFYWYRQILGQKVEFLVSFYNNEISEKSEIFDDQFSVERPDGSNFTLKIRSTKLEDSAMYFCASSATPATSGGAWDTQYFGPGTRLTVL.

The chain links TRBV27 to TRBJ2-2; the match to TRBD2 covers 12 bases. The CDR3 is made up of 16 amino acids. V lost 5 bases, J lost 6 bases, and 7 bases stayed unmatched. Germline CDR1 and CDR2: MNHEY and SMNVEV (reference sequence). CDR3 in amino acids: CASSPSSGGAAGELFF. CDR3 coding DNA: TGTGCCAGCAGTCCGTCTAGCGGGGGGGCCGCCGGGGAGCTGTTTTTT.

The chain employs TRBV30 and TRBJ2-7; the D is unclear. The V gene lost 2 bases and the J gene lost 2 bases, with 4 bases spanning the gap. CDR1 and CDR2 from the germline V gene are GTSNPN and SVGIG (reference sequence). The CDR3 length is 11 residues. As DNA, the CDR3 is TGTGCCTGGAGTCCTGCCTACGAGCAGTACTTC. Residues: CAWSPAYEQYF.

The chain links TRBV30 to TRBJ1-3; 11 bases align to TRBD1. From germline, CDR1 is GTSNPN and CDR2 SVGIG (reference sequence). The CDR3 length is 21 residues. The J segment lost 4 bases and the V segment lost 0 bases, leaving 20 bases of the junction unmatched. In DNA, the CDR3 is TGTGCCTGGAGTGTACGGATATTCATCCGGGACAGGGGGTCGAGAGGAAACACCATATATTTT. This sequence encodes CAWSVRIFIRDRGSRGNTIYF.

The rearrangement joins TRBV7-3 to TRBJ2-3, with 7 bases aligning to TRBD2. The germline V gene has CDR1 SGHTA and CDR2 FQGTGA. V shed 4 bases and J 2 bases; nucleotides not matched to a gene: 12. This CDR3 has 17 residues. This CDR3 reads CASSYGLVDPLTDTQYF. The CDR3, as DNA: TGTGCCAGCAGCTACGGACTAGTGGACCCCCTCACAGATACGCAGTATTTT. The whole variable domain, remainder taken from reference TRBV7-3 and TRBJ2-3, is GAGVSQTPSNKVTEKGKYVELRCDPISGHTALYWYRQSLGQGPEFLIYFQGTGAADDSGLPNDRFFAVRPEGSVSTLKIQRTERGDSAVYLCASSYGLVDPLTDTQYFGPGTRLTVL.

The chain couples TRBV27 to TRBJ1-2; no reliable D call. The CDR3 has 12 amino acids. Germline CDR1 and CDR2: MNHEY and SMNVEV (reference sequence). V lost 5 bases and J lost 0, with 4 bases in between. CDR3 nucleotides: TGTGCCAGCAGTCCCACTAACTATGGCTACACCTTC. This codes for CASSPTNYGYTF.

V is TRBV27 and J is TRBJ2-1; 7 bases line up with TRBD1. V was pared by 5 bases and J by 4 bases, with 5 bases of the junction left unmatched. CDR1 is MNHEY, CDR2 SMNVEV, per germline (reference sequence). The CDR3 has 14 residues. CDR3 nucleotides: TGTGCCAGCAGTATCAGACAGGGATACAATGAGCAGTTCTTC. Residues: CASSIRQGYNEQFF.

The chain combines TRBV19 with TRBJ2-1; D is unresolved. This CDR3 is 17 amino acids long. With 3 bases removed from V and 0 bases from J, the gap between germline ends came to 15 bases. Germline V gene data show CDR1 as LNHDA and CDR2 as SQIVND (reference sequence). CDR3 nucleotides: TGTGCCAGTAGTATGGACGCATCTTCGCTCTCCTACAATGAGCAGTTCTTC. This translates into CASSMDASSLSYNEQFF.

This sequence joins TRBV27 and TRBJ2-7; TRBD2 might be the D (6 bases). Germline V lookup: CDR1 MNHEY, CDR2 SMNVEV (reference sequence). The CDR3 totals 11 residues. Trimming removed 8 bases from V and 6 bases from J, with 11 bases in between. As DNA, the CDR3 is TGTGCCAGCTCACCCGGGGGCGAGCAGTACTTC. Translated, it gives CASSPGGEQYF.

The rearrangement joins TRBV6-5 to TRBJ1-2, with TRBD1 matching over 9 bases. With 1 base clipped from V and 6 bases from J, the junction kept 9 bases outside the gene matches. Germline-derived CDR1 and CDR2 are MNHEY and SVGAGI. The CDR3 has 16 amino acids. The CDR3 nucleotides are TGTGCCAGCAGTTACTACAGAGGGGACAGGGTGGATGGCTACACCTTC. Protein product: CASSYYRGDRVDGYTF.

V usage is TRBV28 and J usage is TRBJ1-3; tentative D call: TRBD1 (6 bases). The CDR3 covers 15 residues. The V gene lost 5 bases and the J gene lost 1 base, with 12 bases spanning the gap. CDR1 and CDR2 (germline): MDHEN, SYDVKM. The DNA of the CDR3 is TGTGCCAGCAGTCAACAGGGAGATTCTGGAAACACCATATATTTT. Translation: CASSQQGDSGNTIYF.

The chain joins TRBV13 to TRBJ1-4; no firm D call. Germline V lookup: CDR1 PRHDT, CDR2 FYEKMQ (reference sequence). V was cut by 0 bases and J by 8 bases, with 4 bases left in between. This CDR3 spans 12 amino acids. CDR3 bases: TGTGCCAGCAGCTTAGGGGCCGAAAAACTGTTTTTT. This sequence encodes CASSLGAEKLFF.

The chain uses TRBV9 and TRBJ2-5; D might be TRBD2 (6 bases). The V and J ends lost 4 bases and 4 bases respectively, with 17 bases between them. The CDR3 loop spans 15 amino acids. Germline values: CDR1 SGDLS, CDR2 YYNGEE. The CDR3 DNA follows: TGTGCCAGCAGCCCTGCCTACGGGGGTGGAGAGACCCAGTACTTC. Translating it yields CASSPAYGGGETQYF.

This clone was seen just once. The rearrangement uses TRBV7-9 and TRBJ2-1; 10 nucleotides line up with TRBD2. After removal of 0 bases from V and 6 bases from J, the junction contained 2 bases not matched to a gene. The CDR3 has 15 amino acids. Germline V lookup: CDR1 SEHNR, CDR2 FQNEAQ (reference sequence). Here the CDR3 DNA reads TGTGCCAGCAGCTTAGCCCTAGCGGGGGCCAATGAGCAGTTCTTC. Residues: CASSLALAGANEQFF.

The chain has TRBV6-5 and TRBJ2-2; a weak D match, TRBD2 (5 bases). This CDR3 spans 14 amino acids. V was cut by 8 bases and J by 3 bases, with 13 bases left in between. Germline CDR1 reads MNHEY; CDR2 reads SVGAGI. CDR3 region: CASSPQDYTGELFF. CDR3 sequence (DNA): TGTGCCAGCTCCCCTCAGGACTACACCGGGGAGCTGTTTTTT.

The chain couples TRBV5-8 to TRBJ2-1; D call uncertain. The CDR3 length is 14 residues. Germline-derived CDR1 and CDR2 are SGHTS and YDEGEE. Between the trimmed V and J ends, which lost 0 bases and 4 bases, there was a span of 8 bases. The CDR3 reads CASSLVSPYNEQFF. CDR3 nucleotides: TGTGCCAGCAGCTTGGTTTCACCGTACAATGAGCAGTTCTTC.

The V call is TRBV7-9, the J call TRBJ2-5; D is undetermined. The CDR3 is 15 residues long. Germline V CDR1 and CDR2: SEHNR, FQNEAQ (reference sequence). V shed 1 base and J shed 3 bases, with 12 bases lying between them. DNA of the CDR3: TGTGCCAGCAGCTTAGGAATGATAGGCAAAGAGACCCAGTACTTC. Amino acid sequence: CASSLGMIGKETQYF.

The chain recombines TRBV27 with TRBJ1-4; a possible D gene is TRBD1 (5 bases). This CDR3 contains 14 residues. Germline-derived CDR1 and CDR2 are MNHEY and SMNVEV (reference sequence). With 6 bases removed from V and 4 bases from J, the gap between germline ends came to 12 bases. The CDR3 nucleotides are TGTGCCAGCAGAGCAGGGCTGGGTAATGAAAAACTGTTTTTT. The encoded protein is CASRAGLGNEKLFF.

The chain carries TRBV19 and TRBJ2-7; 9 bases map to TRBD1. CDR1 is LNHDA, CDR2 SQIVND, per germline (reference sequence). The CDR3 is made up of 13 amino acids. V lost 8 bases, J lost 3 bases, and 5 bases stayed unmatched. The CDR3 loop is CASSGTGYYEQYF. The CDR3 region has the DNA TGTGCCAGTTCCGGGACAGGGTACTACGAGCAGTACTTC.

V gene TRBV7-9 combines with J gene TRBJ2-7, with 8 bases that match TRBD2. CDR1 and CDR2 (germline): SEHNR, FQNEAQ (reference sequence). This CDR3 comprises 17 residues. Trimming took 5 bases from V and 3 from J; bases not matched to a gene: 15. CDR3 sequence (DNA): TGTGCCAGCAGCCCGATGTTGGAAGCGGGAGCGTACTACGAGCAGTACTTC. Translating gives CASSPMLEAGAYYEQYF.

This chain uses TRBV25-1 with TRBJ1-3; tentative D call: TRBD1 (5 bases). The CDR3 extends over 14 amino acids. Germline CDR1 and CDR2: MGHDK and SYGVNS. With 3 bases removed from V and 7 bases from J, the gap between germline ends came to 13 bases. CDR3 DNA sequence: TGTGCCAGCAGTGAGTCGGGGGGTCGGAACACCATATATTTT. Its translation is CASSESGGRNTIYF.

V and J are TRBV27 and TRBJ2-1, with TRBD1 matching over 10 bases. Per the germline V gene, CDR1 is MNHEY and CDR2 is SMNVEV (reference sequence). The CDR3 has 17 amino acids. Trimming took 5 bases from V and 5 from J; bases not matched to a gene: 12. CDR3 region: CASSQSFGTGVHNEQFF. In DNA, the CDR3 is TGTGCCAGCAGTCAAAGCTTCGGGACAGGGGTGCACAATGAGCAGTTCTTC.

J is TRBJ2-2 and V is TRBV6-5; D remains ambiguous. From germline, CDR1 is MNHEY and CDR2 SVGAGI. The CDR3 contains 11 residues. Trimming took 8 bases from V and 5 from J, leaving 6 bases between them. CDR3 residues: CASLETGELFF. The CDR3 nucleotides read TGTGCCAGCCTAGAGACCGGGGAGCTGTTTTTT.

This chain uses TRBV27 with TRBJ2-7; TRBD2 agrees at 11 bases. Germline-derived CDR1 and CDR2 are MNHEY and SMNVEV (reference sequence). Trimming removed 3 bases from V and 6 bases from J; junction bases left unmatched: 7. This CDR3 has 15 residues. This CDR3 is CASSLWGTSGSEQYF. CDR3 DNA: TGTGCCAGCAGTTTGTGGGGGACTAGCGGCTCCGAGCAGTACTTC.

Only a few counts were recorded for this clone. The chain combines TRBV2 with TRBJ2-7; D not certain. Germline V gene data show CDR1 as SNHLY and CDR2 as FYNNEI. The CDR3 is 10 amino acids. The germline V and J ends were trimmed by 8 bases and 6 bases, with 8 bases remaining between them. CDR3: CASGSFEQYF. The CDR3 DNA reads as TGTGCCAGCGGCTCTTTCGAGCAGTACTTC.